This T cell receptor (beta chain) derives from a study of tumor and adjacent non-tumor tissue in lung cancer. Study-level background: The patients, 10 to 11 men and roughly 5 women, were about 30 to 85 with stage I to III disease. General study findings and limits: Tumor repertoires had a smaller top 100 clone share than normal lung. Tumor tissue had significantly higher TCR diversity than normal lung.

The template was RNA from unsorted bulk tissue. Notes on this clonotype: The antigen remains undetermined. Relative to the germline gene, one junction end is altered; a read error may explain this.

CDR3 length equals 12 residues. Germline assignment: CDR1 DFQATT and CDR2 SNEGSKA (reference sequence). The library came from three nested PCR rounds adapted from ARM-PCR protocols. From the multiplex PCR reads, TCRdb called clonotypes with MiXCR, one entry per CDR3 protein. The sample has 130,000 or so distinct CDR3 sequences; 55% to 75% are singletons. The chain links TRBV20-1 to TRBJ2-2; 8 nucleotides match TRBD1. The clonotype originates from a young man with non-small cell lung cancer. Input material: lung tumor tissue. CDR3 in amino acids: CSVQGDTWELFF. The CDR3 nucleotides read TGCAGTGTACAGGGGGACACCTGGGAACTGTTCTTT.